The 20 T cell receptor beta chains in this list originate from one sample, sequenced in a study of T-cell reconstitution after alpha-beta-depleted transplantation in children. TCRbeta library construction was performed incorporating unique molecular identifiers. A single record per CDR3 protein comes from TCRdb applying MiXCR to the PCR reads. The sample has about 980,000 distinct CDR3 sequences, roughly 29% seen once; the top ten hold over 25%. This specimen consisted of PBMCs, mostly from graft donor cells, obtained 360 days after TCRalphabeta/CD19-depleted stem cell transplant. Every receptor here comes from a boy younger than two who had a stem cell transplant for SCID, so the T cells may come from the graft donor.

The chain combines TRBV10-3 with TRBJ1-1; TRBD1 agrees at 8 bases. The V gene end was trimmed by 2 bases and the J gene end by 4 bases; junction bases not matched to a gene: 3. The CDR3 runs to 14 residues. The germline gives CDR1 ENHRY, CDR2 SYGVKD. CDR3 DNA: TGTGCCATCAGTGAGCCGGGACAGGCCACTGAAGCTTTCTTT. Translating it yields CAISEPGQATEAFF.

The rearrangement links TRBV7-9 to TRBJ1-4, with TRBD1 as a possible D gene (6 bases). Germline loops: CDR1 SEHNR, CDR2 FQNEAQ (reference sequence). V lost 5 bases and J lost 4, with 17 bases in between. The CDR3 runs to 16 residues. CDR3 DNA: TGTGCCAGCAGCCCTGGACGACAGGCATTTAATGAAAAACTGTTTTTT. This encodes CASSPGRQAFNEKLFF.

This chain uses TRBV7-2 with TRBJ2-4, with 7 bases lining up with TRBD1. V lost 4 bases to trimming and J lost 0 bases; unmatched junction nucleotides: 6. CDR3 length: 16 amino acids. Germline CDR1 SGHTA, CDR2 FQGNSA. The CDR3 loop is CASSYSTGLAKNIQYF. In DNA form, the CDR3 reads TGTGCCAGCAGCTATTCGACAGGGTTAGCCAAAAACATTCAGTACTTC.

The chain has TRBV12-3 or TRBV12-4 and TRBJ2-2; no clear D. Trimming stripped 6 bases from V and 6 bases from J, with 17 bases between. The CDR3 extends over 15 amino acids. DNA of the CDR3: TGTGCCAGCAGGGAACCCGGTAGTCTGGCCGGGGAGCTGTTTTTT. Its protein product is CASREPGSLAGELFF.

The chain is built from TRBV2 and TRBJ2-7; a weak D match, TRBD2 (6 bases). Germline V CDR1 and CDR2: SNHLY, FYNNEI. With 3 bases removed from V and 0 bases from J, the gap between germline ends came to 15 bases. The length of the CDR3 is 16 residues. The CDR3 nucleotides read TGTGCCAGCAGTGATTCCGGGACTCTCAGCTCCTACGAGCAGTACTTC. Encoded protein: CASSDSGTLSSYEQYF.

This clonotype has just a few counts. One end of the junction fails to match germline, which may point to a read error. The chain links TRBV5-6 to TRBJ2-2, with 11 bases lining up with TRBD1. The CDR3 runs 14 residues. The germline CDR1 and CDR2 sequences are SGHDT and YYEEEE. As DNA, the CDR3 is TGTGCCAGCAGGTTGGGACAGGGGGCCGGGGAGCTGTTTTTT. Amino acid sequence: CASRLGQGAGELFF. Full variable domain (remainder filled in from reference TRBV5-6 and TRBJ2-2): DAGVTQSPTHLIKTRGQQVTLRCSPKSGHDTVSWYQQALGQGPQFIFQYYEEEERQRGNFPDRFSGHQFPNYSSELNVNALLLGDSALYLCASRLGQGAGELFFGEGSRLTVL.

The chain combines TRBV6-2 or TRBV6-3 with TRBJ2-5; 7 nucleotides align to TRBD2. Germline assignment: CDR1 MNHEY and CDR2 SVGEGT. The junction had 6 bases not matched to a gene; V was cut back by 5 bases and J by 3 bases. The CDR3 loop spans 14 amino acids. The CDR3 bases are TGTGCCAGCAGTACAGGAGCGGGGAAAGAGACCCAGTACTTC. It specifies CASSTGAGKETQYF.

This clonotype occurred many times. One junction end disagrees with the germline gene, perhaps due to a read error. This chain uses TRBV5-1 with TRBJ2-1, with TRBD2 matching over 11 bases. This CDR3 is 15 amino acids long. The germline V gene has CDR1 SGHRS and CDR2 YFSETQ. The CDR3 bases are TGTGCCAGCAGCTTGACTAGCGGGGTATACAATGAGCAGTTCTTC. Amino acid sequence: CASSLTSGVYNEQFF.

V gene TRBV12-3 or TRBV12-4 combines with J gene TRBJ2-3; 10 nucleotides agree with TRBD1. The length of the CDR3 is 17 residues. V lost 11 bases and J lost 0; bases outside the gene matches: 14. CDR3 amino acids: CAGTPRGQGTSTDTQYF. In DNA, the CDR3 is TGTGCCGGCACCCCACGGGGACAGGGGACTAGCACAGATACGCAGTATTTT.

The chain combines TRBV28 with TRBJ1-1; 8 bases map to TRBD1. This CDR3 spans 12 amino acids. Germline trimming cut 5 bases from V and 11 bases from J; bases unmatched to any gene: 7. Germline values: CDR1 MDHEN, CDR2 SYDVKM. The chain's CDR3 is CASSPRDRRAFF. For the CDR3, the DNA is TGTGCCAGCAGTCCCCGGGACAGGCGGGCTTTCTTT.

This chain joins TRBV5-1 and TRBJ1-3, with no clear D. V was cut by 0 bases and J by 4 bases, with 14 bases left in between. CDR1 and CDR2 (germline): SGHRS, YFSETQ. This CDR3 comprises 16 residues. This CDR3 is CASSLEQTSWGNTIYF. CDR3 DNA: TGCGCCAGCAGCTTGGAACAGACCAGCTGGGGAAACACCATATATTTT.

This clonotype turned up a few times. V usage is TRBV20-1 and J usage is TRBJ2-7; D gene ambiguous. The V gene's germline CDR1 is DFQATT and CDR2 SNEGSKA (reference sequence). The CDR3 contains 15 residues. V was cut by 1 base and J by 9 bases, with 22 bases left in between. The CDR3 reads CSARGRVVFFWLQYF. The CDR3 DNA is TGCAGTGCTAGAGGCAGAGTTGTATTTTTCTGGTTGCAGTACTTC.

The rearrangement uses TRBV6-5 and TRBJ1-1; D may be TRBD1 (5 bases). The length of the CDR3 is 15 residues. From germline, CDR1 is MNHEY and CDR2 SVGAGI. V dropped 2 bases and J dropped 5 bases, with 15 bases sitting between them. CDR3 in DNA: TGTGCCAGCAGTTACCTCTCGCAGGGAGGAACTGAAGCTTTCTTT. It is translated as CASSYLSQGGTEAFF.

This clonotype was counted only a few times. The CDR3 DNA sequence: TGCAGTGCTAGTGCAGGGACCTACGAGCAGTACTTC. Its protein product is CSASAGTYEQYF. This chain joins TRBV20-1 and TRBJ2-7; tentatively, D is TRBD1 (5 bases). There are 12 residues in the CDR3. V dropped 3 bases and J dropped 2 bases, with 8 bases sitting between them. Germline CDR1 is DFQATT and CDR2 is SNEGSKA (reference sequence).

Only one count was recorded for this clonotype. Here the CDR3 reads CASSHYPGEYEQYF. The DNA of the CDR3 is TGTGCCAGCAGCCATTACCCAGGGGAATACGAGCAGTACTTC. V and J are TRBV3-1 and TRBJ2-7; D is possibly TRBD1 (6 bases). In germline, CDR1 is LGHDT, CDR2 YNNKEL (reference sequence). The V end lost 3 bases, the J end lost 4 bases, and 13 bases lay between the germline ends. CDR3 length equals 14 residues.

The rearrangement joins TRBV20-1 to TRBJ2-2, with 10 nucleotides matching TRBD2. The J segment lost 5 bases and the V segment lost 6 bases, leaving 6 bases of the junction unmatched. Germline loops: CDR1 DFQATT, CDR2 SNEGSKA (reference sequence). This CDR3 spans 14 amino acids. CDR3 protein: CSAPAGGRTGELFF. The DNA for the CDR3 is TGCAGTGCCCCAGCGGGGGGGCGAACCGGGGAGCTGTTTTTT.

J is TRBJ2-3 and V is TRBV20-1; maybe TRBD2 (5 bases). Germline V gene lookup returns CDR1 DFQATT and CDR2 SNEGSKA (reference sequence). The CDR3 totals 14 residues. V gave up 5 bases and J gave up 3 bases, with 15 bases separating them. CDR3 nucleotide sequence: TGCAGTGCTGATGGACTTATACGGACAGATACGCAGTATTTT. Amino acids: CSADGLIRTDTQYF.

The chain combines TRBV12-3 or TRBV12-4 with TRBJ1-1, with D hard to call. V dropped 5 bases and J dropped 1 base, with 14 bases sitting between them. The CDR3 consists of 15 residues. The DNA for the CDR3 is TGTGCCAGCAGTCCCCCGCGAGGCGGGAACACTGAAGCTTTCTTT. It is translated as CASSPPRGGNTEAFF.

The sample holds one count of this clonotype. The J gene is TRBJ1-1, the V gene TRBV7-8; no clear D. The CDR3 contains 15 residues. Germline V gene data show CDR1 as SGHVS and CDR2 as FQNEAQ. V was pared by 2 bases and J by 8 bases, with 18 bases between. This chain's CDR3 is CASSLRSGRELEAFF. In DNA form, the CDR3 reads TGTGCCAGCAGCTTACGGTCCGGGCGGGAGCTCGAAGCTTTCTTT.

This clonotype was seen a handful of times. This chain joins TRBV7-8 and TRBJ1-4; TRBD1 might be the D (6 bases). Trimming removed 3 bases from V and 5 bases from J, with 19 bases in between. The CDR3 has 17 residues. CDR1 is SGHVS, CDR2 FQNEAQ, per germline. The CDR3 nucleotides are TGTGCCAGCAGCTTCGAATGGGACTTCGGGACAAATGAAAAACTGTTTTTT. It codes for CASSFEWDFGTNEKLFF.